This TCR beta chain was identified during a study of blood T cell repertoires in COVID-19. On the study more broadly: Sample material is recorded as cDNA or gDNA derived from T cells, B-cell-depleted T cells, or PBMCs.

In the authors' workflow: Nucleated cell number was recorded as an estimate derived from reference gene primer amplification. Produced via immunoSEQ multiplex PCR; TCRdb's table is partial and in-frame only. The V and J calls and clone size come from that table; D and trimming were worked out from the DNA. The data contain 210,000 or so clones, 75% to 90% of them singletons. Seattle enrolled patients during active infection and tracked them longitudinally. CDR3 length: 14 amino acids. Germline V gene lookup returns CDR1 SQVTM and CDR2 ANQGSEA. V was clipped by 3 bases and J by 4 bases, with 15 bases between them.

The chain recombines TRBV29-1 with TRBJ1-2; D call uncertain. The clonotype was recovered from a man between 25 and 39 years old with COVID-19, enrolled during active disease. The sequencing sample was made of peripheral blood. This CDR3 reads CSVEHFTVVYGYTF. CDR3 sequence (DNA): TGCAGCGTTGAGCATTTCACAGTTGTCTATGGCTACACCTTC.